This T cell receptor beta chain was sequenced for a study of T cell responses to AZD1222 COVID-19 vaccine. This CDR3 is built from 15 residues. The germline V gene encodes CDR1 SGHRS and CDR2 YFSETQ. The V segment lost 2 bases and the J segment 3 bases; nucleotides outside the gene matches: 6. Second-dose intervals near 4 or 12 weeks were combined. Points on this clone: Its antigen is unknown.

Sequenced by immunoSEQ multiplex PCR; TCRdb stores in-frame clones only, minus some. This table holds about 140,000 clones, roughly 92% found once. Whole-study findings and limits: Baseline serology detected seropositivity in only five or six AZD1222 recipients. The CD4 TCRs associated with vaccination extended across spike and predominated at 160-218 and 743-854.

The TCR was taken from an adult who received the AZD1222 COVID-19 vaccine. This chain connects TRBV5-1 to TRBJ2-7; 9 bases are a match to TRBD2. The source material was peripheral blood, sampled 28 days after the second AZD1222 dose. The DNA for the CDR3 is TGCGCCAGCAGCTTAGGCGGGAGGGCCAACTACGAGCAGTACTTC. The encoded protein is CASSLGGRANYEQYF.